The 7 T cell receptor beta chains below were found in one sample sequenced in a study of T-cell reconstitution after alpha-beta-depleted transplantation in children. TCRbeta library preparation incorporated unique molecular identifiers. TCRdb reanalysed the PCR reads using MiXCR and keeps one entry per CDR3 protein. Of about 580,000 distinct CDR3 sequences listed, 20% to 25% were seen once; the top ten hold roughly an eighth. This specimen was PBMCs, mostly from graft donor cells, taken 360 days after TCRalphabeta/CD19-depleted stem cell transplant. The receptors shown here come from a boy less than two years old who had a stem cell transplant for acute myeloid leukemia, so the T cells may come from the graft donor.

In this sample, this clonotype turned up once. The rearrangement uses TRBV5-6 and TRBJ2-4, with D possibly being TRBD2 (7 bases). The germline gives CDR1 SGHDT, CDR2 YYEEEE. CDR3 length: 17 residues. Trimming left V 0 bases short and J 1 base short, with 14 bases between. The CDR3 loop is CASSLAGGRWAKNIQYF. DNA of the CDR3: TGTGCCAGCAGCTTGGCCGGGGGGCGCTGGGCCAAAAACATTCAGTACTTC.

This clonotype was recorded many times. The chain couples TRBV20-1 to TRBJ2-5; the D is unclear. Germline-derived CDR1 and CDR2 are DFQATT and SNEGSKA (reference sequence). The CDR3 is 14 amino acids. V was shortened by 2 bases and J by 1 base, with 11 bases between the two germline ends. The CDR3 DNA sequence: TGCAGTGCTAGAACTCGAACCTCCCAAGAGACCCAGTACTTC. Protein sequence: CSARTRTSQETQYF.

This clonotype was picked up many times. The rearrangement links TRBV12-3 or TRBV12-4 to TRBJ1-1; D is unclear. V was cut by 4 bases and J by 10 bases, with 16 bases left in between. The CDR3 sequence is 13 residues long. The CDR3: CASSSSSNIGAFF. The CDR3 bases are TGTGCCAGCAGTTCTTCCTCCAACATAGGAGCTTTCTTT.

V usage is TRBV12-3 or TRBV12-4 and J usage is TRBJ1-1, with a tentative D call TRBD1 (5 bases). V shed 3 bases and J shed 4 bases, with 18 bases lying between them. The CDR3 sequence is 16 residues long. DNA for the CDR3: TGTGCCAGCAGTTTTGTCGGGGACCCTAGCTTCACTGAAGCTTTCTTT. It translates to CASSFVGDPSFTEAFF.

The table lists this clonotype with many counts. The chain employs TRBV20-1 and TRBJ2-1, with TRBD2 identical over 8 bases. V lost 7 bases and J lost 3; bases outside the gene matches: 11. The CDR3 loop spans 15 amino acids. Per germline, CDR1 DFQATT and CDR2 SNEGSKA (reference sequence). For the CDR3, the DNA is TGCAGTGTTGGAGAGCGGGGGAGTTTCTACAATGAGCAGTTCTTC. It encodes CSVGERGSFYNEQFF.

As concerns this clonotype: One base away lies a much larger clone, so this may be a sequencing read error. The rearrangement links TRBV6-2 or TRBV6-3 to TRBJ2-1; the match to TRBD2 covers 9 bases. CDR3 size: 20 residues. Germline-derived CDR1 and CDR2 are MNHEY and SVGEGT. The CDR3 DNA is TGTGCCGGCAGTTACTCAGGGACTAGCAGCCCTTCCTCTCCCTACAATGAGCAGTTCTTC. Its protein product is CAGSYSGTSSPSSPYNEQFF.

CDR3 bases: TGTGCCAGCAGTCCAAGGACAGGGTTAGTCGCTTTCTTT. Translated, it gives CASSPRTGLVAFF. The chain uses TRBV6-1 and TRBJ1-1; 8 bases agree with TRBD1. Germline CDR1 and CDR2: MNHNS and SASEGT. This CDR3 is built from 13 residues. With V trimmed by 5 bases and J by 11 bases, 10 bases remained unmatched.